The T cell receptor (beta chain) under discussion was sequenced for a study of OX40 agonist ivuxolimab in advanced cancers. Study details: Three dose-escalation patients had partial responses: one with hepatocellular carcinoma and two with cutaneous melanoma.

If patients had autoimmune disease history or systemic immunosuppression, they were excluded. General observations from the study: At 0.1 to 3.0 mg/kg, clonal expansion of CD4+ and CD8+ blood T cells had occurred by week 6.

TCRdb's table, derived via immunoSEQ multiplex PCR, lists solely in-frame clones and lacks some. The sample includes tens of thousands of clones, approximately 92% seen only once; the top ten take 0.6% to 0.7%. CDR1 is MNHNY and CDR2 is SVGAGI in the germline V gene (reference sequence). J lost 6 bases, V lost 7 bases, and 7 bases had no gene match. The CDR3 spans 13 residues. On this clone: The target antigen is unknown.

This TCR was sampled from an adult with an advanced solid tumor such as melanoma, head and neck, liver or kidney cancer. The sequenced sample was CD4+ or CD8+ T cells sorted from blood, obtained in a trial of the OX40 agonist ivuxolimab. V usage is TRBV6-6 and J usage is TRBJ1-1; 8 bases match TRBD1. The CDR3 DNA reads TGTGCCAGCACCGACAGGGGAGGAGCTGAAGCTTTCTTT. This sequence encodes CASTDRGGAEAFF.